This TCR beta chain was profiled in a study of monozygotic twins with inflammatory bowel disease. The RNA usage for each TCR library was roughly 3.5 ug of total RNA. UMIs with a 6-nucleotide sample barcode were added by template switching. From its re-call of the 5' RACE reads, TCRdb lists each CDR3 protein once, without DNA. The ten most abundant clones cover roughly 3% of a sample with about 160,000 distinct CDR3 sequences. Material: blood. The source is a human donor with ulcerative colitis or Crohn's disease, or a healthy co-twin of an affected twin (not recorded which).

CDR3 sequence reads: CASRERDRGEKLFF. This sequence joins TRBV10-2 and TRBJ1-4; TCRdb gives TRBD1 as the D gene, but with no DNA this cannot be confirmed. Germline V gene lookup returns CDR1 WSHSY and CDR2 SAAADI. The CDR3 has 14 residues.